The entry below describes one T cell receptor beta chain. TCRdb's table, derived via immunoSEQ multiplex PCR, lists solely in-frame clones and lacks some. The sample has 120,000 to 150,000 clones; about nine tenths are singletons. This CDR3 spans 13 amino acids. Trimming cost V 3 bases and J 5 bases, with 10 bases left between them. This sample stems from a study of Ad26.COV2.S vaccination and SARS-CoV-2 variants. The chain combines TRBV12-3 or TRBV12-4 with TRBJ1-1; D not certain. The TCR comes from a human donor who had recovered from COVID-19. The material sequenced was peripheral blood, taken after recovery from COVID-19. The CDR3 is CASSLSHWTEAFF. The CDR3 DNA is TGTGCCAGCAGTTTGAGCCATTGGACTGAAGCTTTCTTT.